The entry that follows covers one T cell receptor beta chain sequence. The data are from a study of T-cell memory formation after mild COVID-19. A single record per CDR3 protein comes from TCRdb applying MiXCR to the 5' RACE reads. The table shows under 300,000 distinct CDR3 sequences, with roughly 18% occurring only once. The V gene lost 4 bases and the J gene lost 4 bases, with 18 bases spanning the gap. The CDR3 is 17 amino acids. The germline V gene encodes CDR1 SGDLS and CDR2 YYNGEE. Sequenced material: PBMCs or a T cell subset sorted from them (not recorded which). The chain recombines TRBV9 with TRBJ2-6; D tentatively fits TRBD1 or TRBD2 (6 bases each). The sequence came from a man in his late teens or twenties who had mild COVID-19 (a few samples of this study predate the infection). Cell type and time point are not known. The CDR3 loop reads CASSSGNGGTGANVLTF. In DNA, the CDR3 is TGTGCCAGCAGCTCGGGCAACGGGGGCACAGGGGCCAACGTCCTGACTTTC. Complete variable domain (other parts from reference TRBV9 and TRBJ2-6): DSGVTQTPKHLITATGQRVTLRCSPRSGDLSVYWYQQSLDQGLQFLIQYYNGEERAKGNILERFSAQQFPDLHSELNLSSLELGDSALYFCASSSGNGGTGANVLTFGAGSRLTVL.